This record looks at one T cell receptor (beta chain) sequence and its context. Authors' processing steps: How many nucleated cells were present was estimated from reference gene primer amplification. Sequenced by immunoSEQ multiplex PCR; TCRdb stores in-frame clones only, minus some. The V and J calls and clone size come from that table; D and trimming were worked out from the DNA. The sample carries 150,000 to 200,000 clones, 86% recorded once. The CDR3 covers 14 residues. J gave up 1 base and V 3 bases, and 2 bases lay outside the gene matches. Germline V gives CDR1 ENHRY, CDR2 SYGVKD. This entry belongs to a study of blood T cell repertoires in COVID-19. At the level of the study: Whether acute or convalescent, the COVID-19 samples came from the United States, Italy and Spain. The analysed material was cDNA or gDNA that came from T cells, B-cell-depleted T cells, or PBMCs.

Membership in each cohort depended on participant-reported clinical history. Sample: PBMCs or T cells enriched from blood (not recorded which). This sequence originates from a middle-aged woman in a cohort exposed to, infected with or recovered from COVID-19 (not recorded which). The chain uses TRBV10-3 and TRBJ1-1; 7 bases fit TRBD1. CDR3 DNA: TGTGCCATCAGTGAAAAGGGGGCGAACACTGAAGCTTTCTTT. Its protein product is CAISEKGANTEAFF.